Shown below are 24 T cell receptor beta chains from a single sample sequenced in a study of shared clonotypes between healthy human individuals. Method: immunoSEQ multiplex PCR; TCRdb's copy keeps in-frame clones and lacks some. The sample lists around 100,000 clones; approximately 70% were seen once. The sample taken for sequencing was memory CD8+ T cells sorted from blood. Regarding subset: CD45RO+ cells pooled with CCR7-negative TemRA cells. The receptors were gathered from a woman younger than 45 in good health.

The rearrangement links TRBV18 to TRBJ2-7; D may be TRBD1 (6 bases). V lost 2 bases and J 5 bases, leaving 10 bases between the germline ends. Germline CDR1 is KGHSH and CDR2 is LQKENI. The CDR3 has 13 amino acids. CDR3 amino acids: CASSPNRVNEQYF. As DNA, the CDR3 is TGTGCCAGCTCACCAAACAGGGTCAACGAGCAGTACTTC.

This clone was found once. The chain uses TRBV7-2 and TRBJ2-2, with 9 nucleotides matching TRBD2. The ends lost 5 bases at V and 7 bases at J; junction bases unmatched: 11. The CDR3 sequence is 16 residues long. CDR1 and CDR2 (germline): SGHTA, FQGNSA. The CDR3 is CASSQRLAVPGGELFF. CDR3 nucleotides: TGTGCCAGCAGCCAAAGACTAGCGGTCCCGGGCGGGGAGCTGTTTTTT.

The rearrangement uses TRBV20-1 and TRBJ2-7; D is undetermined. CDR1 is DFQATT, CDR2 SNEGSKA, per germline (reference sequence). The CDR3 spans 11 residues. V was pared by 5 bases and J by 3 bases, with 8 bases between. The CDR3: CSAPDGYEQYF. The CDR3 DNA reads TGCAGTGCTCCGGACGGCTACGAGCAGTACTTC.

V is TRBV6-5 and J is TRBJ2-7; possible D gene TRBD2, 7 bases. The V gene lost 3 bases and the J gene lost 5 bases, with 11 bases spanning the gap. This CDR3 is 13 amino acids long. Per germline, CDR1 MNHEY and CDR2 SVGAGI. Here the CDR3 DNA reads TGTGCCAGCAGTTATACGGGGGGCAACGAGCAGTACTTC. Protein product: CASSYTGGNEQYF.

The chain uses TRBV4-2 and TRBJ2-3, with 7 bases fitting TRBD2. The trim removed 5 bases at V and 2 bases at J, leaving 10 bases unmatched. The germline V gene encodes CDR1 LGHNA and CDR2 YNFKEQ. This CDR3 has 16 amino acids. The CDR3 DNA follows: TGTGCCAGCAGCTTGGTTCCAGCGGGAAACACAGATACGCAGTATTTT. Encoded protein: CASSLVPAGNTDTQYF.

There are many counts of this clone. The V and J genes are TRBV6-4 and TRBJ2-1; possibly TRBD2 for D (6 bases). This CDR3 has 15 amino acids. The germline V and J ends were trimmed by 4 bases and 4 bases, with 14 bases remaining between them. Per germline, CDR1 MRHNA and CDR2 SNTAGT. Here the CDR3 DNA reads TGTGCCAGCAGTGCCCGACTAGAGGGTTACAATGAGCAGTTCTTC. Protein: CASSARLEGYNEQFF.

The chain couples TRBV6-4 to TRBJ2-3, with 8 nucleotides matching TRBD2. V dropped 3 bases and J dropped 1; count of bases not matched to a gene: 9. The CDR3 runs to 17 residues. Germline V gene sequence: CDR1 MRHNA, CDR2 SNTAGT. In DNA, the CDR3 is TGTGCCAGCAGTGAGAATTCCGGGACTAGAGGCACAGATACGCAGTATTTT. Translated: CASSENSGTRGTDTQYF.

The chain is built from TRBV18 and TRBJ2-3; no firm D call. The V gene lost 1 base and the J gene lost 4 bases, with 3 bases spanning the gap. The CDR3 contains 12 residues. Germline-derived CDR1 and CDR2 are KGHSH and LQKENI. CDR3 region: CASSPRADTQYF. CDR3 coding DNA: TGTGCCAGCTCACCACGTGCAGATACGCAGTATTTT.

V usage is TRBV19 and J usage is TRBJ1-2; 7 bases fit TRBD1. V was clipped by 5 bases and J by 4 bases; unmatched bases: 7. Germline CDR1 reads LNHDA; CDR2 reads SQIVND (reference sequence). This CDR3 region has 14 residues. The CDR3 sequence: CASSVTGTFYGYTF. Here the CDR3 DNA reads TGTGCCAGTAGTGTGACAGGGACCTTCTATGGCTACACCTTC. The full variable domain, completed using reference TRBV19 and TRBJ1-2, is DGGITQSPKYLFRKEGQNVTLSCEQNLNHDAMYWYRQDPGQGLRLIYYSQIVNDFQKGDIAEGYSVSREKKESFPLTVTSAQKNPTAFYLCASSVTGTFYGYTFGSGTRLTVV.

Details on this clone: The same CDR3 arises from other DNA sequences in this sample as well. V gene TRBV2 combines with J gene TRBJ1-2, with TRBD1 as a possible D gene (6 bases). This CDR3 has 13 residues. Germline CDR1 reads SNHLY; CDR2 reads FYNNEI. V lost 3 bases and J 4 bases, leaving 9 bases between the germline ends. The CDR3 region is CASSEGGLYGYTF. CDR3 DNA: TGTGCCAGCAGTGAGGGGGGCCTCTATGGCTACACCTTC.

The chain recombines TRBV29-1 with TRBJ1-3, with D perhaps matching TRBD1 (6 bases). Germline V gene data show CDR1 as SQVTM and CDR2 as ANQGSEA. The germline V and J ends were trimmed by 6 bases and 1 base, with 10 bases remaining between them. The CDR3 has 13 amino acids. In nucleotides, the CDR3 is TGCAGCGTGGGAGGACAGTCTGGAAACACCATATATTTT. Translated, it gives CSVGGQSGNTIYF.

The chain joins TRBV4-1 to TRBJ2-3, with 7 bases matching TRBD2. In germline, CDR1 is MGHRA, CDR2 YSYEKL. V gave up 1 base and J gave up 4 bases; unmatched junction bases: 8. CDR3 length equals 16 residues. The CDR3 loop reads CASSQASGATADTQYF. The CDR3 nucleotides read TGCGCCAGCAGCCAAGCCAGCGGGGCTACGGCAGATACGCAGTATTTT.

V usage is TRBV2 and J usage is TRBJ2-7; 9 positions agree with TRBD1. Per the germline V gene, CDR1 is SNHLY and CDR2 is FYNNEI. The CDR3 is 14 amino acids. V was pared by 4 bases and J by 5 bases, with 6 bases of the junction left unmatched. DNA of the CDR3: TGTGCCAGCAGTGGGAAACAGGGGGCCGACGAGCAGTACTTC. This codes for CASSGKQGADEQYF.

The chain couples TRBV19 to TRBJ2-1; 15 bases fit TRBD2. The CDR3 runs to 14 residues. Germline trimming cut 5 bases from V and 10 bases from J; bases unmatched to any gene: 3. In germline, CDR1 is LNHDA, CDR2 SQIVND (reference sequence). The CDR3 region is CASSPGTSGREQFF. CDR3 coding DNA: TGTGCCAGTAGTCCGGGGACTAGCGGGAGGGAGCAGTTCTTC.

CDR3 loop: CASSFQSSYEQYF. The CDR3, as DNA: TGTGCCAGCAGCTTCCAGAGCTCCTACGAGCAGTACTTC. The chain recombines TRBV7-9 with TRBJ2-7; D is undetermined. Trimming left V 3 bases short and J 0 bases short, with 6 bases between. The CDR3 length is 13 residues. Per germline, CDR1 SEHNR and CDR2 FQNEAQ (reference sequence).

The V call is TRBV6-5, the J call TRBJ2-5; D assignment may be TRBD1 or TRBD2 (6 bases each). V was cut by 0 bases and J by 2 bases, with 13 bases left in between. The CDR3 sequence is 16 residues long. Looked up from germline, CDR1 is MNHEY and CDR2 is SVGAGI. In DNA form, the CDR3 reads TGTGCCAGCAGTTACTCACGGGGGCCCTCTCAAGAGACCCAGTACTTC. It codes for CASSYSRGPSQETQYF.

This clone was seen only a few times. This chain joins TRBV5-4 and TRBJ1-2; maybe TRBD1 (5 bases). V was cut by 1 base and J by 6 bases, with 13 bases left in between. The germline gives CDR1 SGHNT, CDR2 YYREEE (reference sequence). The length of the CDR3 is 14 residues. CDR3 region: CASSLSQGADGYTF. The CDR3 DNA follows: TGTGCCAGCAGCTTGAGTCAAGGGGCCGATGGCTACACCTTC.

The rearrangement joins TRBV27 to TRBJ2-1; D unresolved. CDR3 size: 16 residues. Trimming left V 1 base short and J 4 bases short, with 14 bases between. CDR1 and CDR2 from the germline V gene are MNHEY and SMNVEV (reference sequence). The CDR3 loop is CASSLFGSAAYNEQFF. CDR3 coding DNA: TGTGCCAGCAGTTTATTTGGGTCCGCGGCATACAATGAGCAGTTCTTC.

This clone was seen a handful of times. The CDR3 reads CAVSGGDSYNEQFF. The CDR3 DNA is TGTGCCGTTAGCGGGGGGGACTCCTACAATGAGCAGTTCTTC. The chain couples TRBV15 to TRBJ2-1; TRBD2 matches at 11 bases. The germline gives CDR1 LNHNV, CDR2 YYDKDF (reference sequence). The junction had 3 bases not matched to a gene; V was cut back by 11 bases and J by 0 bases. CDR3 length: 14 residues.

This clone was recorded at least ten times. The chain is built from TRBV28 and TRBJ1-6; TRBD1 matches at 7 bases. The CDR3 is 14 amino acids. Trimming removed 6 bases from V and 7 bases from J; junction bases left unmatched: 6. CDR1 and CDR2 from the germline V gene are MDHEN and SYDVKM. The CDR3 sequence: CASSFGQENSPLHF. CDR3 coding DNA: TGTGCCAGCAGCTTTGGACAGGAAAATTCACCCCTCCACTTT.

This clone was seen just once. The V call is TRBV5-4, the J call TRBJ2-2; D is ambiguous. Germline CDR1 and CDR2: SGHNT and YYREEE (reference sequence). Trimming took off 0 bases at V and 5 bases at J, with 17 bases between the two ends. The CDR3 sequence is 17 residues long. The CDR3 here is CASSLAGVKIGTGELFF. The CDR3 nucleotides read TGTGCCAGCAGCTTGGCTGGGGTCAAGATAGGAACCGGGGAGCTGTTTTTT.

The CDR3 sequence: CASSLDRGEGIDEQYF. The DNA for the CDR3 is TGTGCCAGCAGCTTAGATCGGGGAGAAGGGATCGACGAGCAGTACTTC. The J gene is TRBJ2-5, the V gene TRBV7-9; weak D call: TRBD2 (5 bases). The last part of the DNA fits TRBJ2-7 better; the J call may be wrong. Germline V gene sequence: CDR1 SEHNR, CDR2 FQNEAQ (reference sequence). The CDR3 totals 16 residues.

The V and J genes are TRBV25-1 and TRBJ2-1, with TRBD1 matching over 7 bases. CDR3 length equals 15 residues. Per germline, CDR1 MGHDK and CDR2 SYGVNS. The V segment lost 3 bases and the J segment 4 bases; nucleotides outside the gene matches: 6. The CDR3 nucleotides read TGTGCCAGCAGTGACCCTACAGGGGAATACAATGAGCAGTTCTTC. Protein sequence: CASSDPTGEYNEQFF.

The genes are TRBV7-9 and TRBJ2-7; TRBD1 aligns across 7 bases. Per the germline V gene, CDR1 is SEHNR and CDR2 is FQNEAQ (reference sequence). The CDR3 contains 14 residues. Trimming at V came to 5 bases and at J to 3 bases, leaving 7 bases not matched to a gene. CDR3 bases: TGTGCCAGCAGCAAACCGGGACAGTTCTACGAGCAGTACTTC. Its translation is CASSKPGQFYEQYF.